One and the same sample provided the 29 T cell receptor beta chains below, sequenced in a study of T-cell memory formation after mild COVID-19. TCRdb re-called the 5' RACE reads with MiXCR, one entry per CDR3 protein. The sample has a few hundred thousand distinct CDR3 sequences; around a fifth are singletons. The specimen was PBMCs or a T cell subset sorted from them (not recorded which). The receptors stem from an adult woman who had mild COVID-19 (a few samples of this study predate the infection). Cell type and time point are not known.

This clonotype showed up just a few times. V usage is TRBV9 and J usage is TRBJ2-3, with TRBD2 matching 10 bases. J was trimmed by 3 bases and V by 1 base; bases with no gene match: 5. The CDR3 totals 16 residues. Germline V gene sequence: CDR1 SGDLS, CDR2 YYNGEE. CDR3 protein: CASSVSSSGSTDTQYF. DNA for the CDR3: TGTGCCAGCAGCGTATCCTCTAGCGGGAGTACAGATACGCAGTATTTT.

The V call is TRBV25-1, the J call TRBJ2-2; tentative D call: TRBD1 (5 bases). The germline V gene has CDR1 MGHDK and CDR2 SYGVNS. CDR3 length: 14 amino acids. Between the trimmed V and J ends, which lost 4 bases and 6 bases, there was a span of 12 bases. CDR3 sequence reads: CASSVSGYAGELFF. In DNA, the CDR3 is TGTGCCAGCAGTGTGTCAGGGTACGCCGGGGAGCTGTTTTTT. The whole variable domain, filled in from reference TRBV25-1 and TRBJ2-2, reads EADIYQTPRYLVIGTGKKITLECSQTMGHDKMYWYQQDPGMELHLIHYSYGVNSTEKGDLSSESTVSRIRTEHFPLTLESARPSHTSQYLCASSVSGYAGELFFGEGSRLTVL.

This clonotype was detected ten times or more. J is TRBJ2-1 and V is TRBV7-9; TRBD2 agrees at 10 bases. Germline values: CDR1 SEHNR, CDR2 FQNEAQ (reference sequence). CDR3 length equals 15 residues. Unmatched junction bases numbered 1, after V lost 5 bases and J lost 0 bases. In DNA form, the CDR3 reads TGTGCCAGCAGCCCTAGCGGGAGCTCCTACAATGAGCAGTTCTTC. Its translation: CASSPSGSSYNEQFF. Full variable domain (outside the CDR3, taken from reference TRBV7-9 and TRBJ2-1): DTGVSQNPRHKITKRGQNVTFRCDPISEHNRLYWYRQTLGQGPEFLTYFQNEAQLEKSRLLSDRFSAERPKGSFSTLEIQRTEQGDSAMYLCASSPSGSSYNEQFFGPGTRLTVL.

This clonotype was counted only a few times. V gene TRBV7-8 combines with J gene TRBJ2-1; TRBD2 agrees at 11 bases. V lost 5 bases and J lost 9; bases outside the gene matches: 12. Germline V gene data show CDR1 as SGHVS and CDR2 as FQNEAQ. This CDR3 region has 16 residues. The DNA for the CDR3 is TGTGCCAGCAGCCACACCCCGGGACTAGCGGCGGTTGAGCAGTTCTTC. Translated, it gives CASSHTPGLAAVEQFF.

This clonotype was counted only a few times. V and J are TRBV27 and TRBJ1-5; no firm D call. With 3 bases removed from V and 3 bases from J, the gap between germline ends came to 12 bases. This CDR3 is 15 amino acids long. Germline values: CDR1 MNHEY, CDR2 SMNVEV (reference sequence). The CDR3 nucleotides read TGTGCCAGCAGTTTCCGGGAGCCGAACAATCAGCCCCAGCATTTT. This codes for CASSFREPNNQPQHF.

This clonotype was counted between two and nine times. The gene calls are TRBV5-1 and TRBJ2-7; TRBD1 matches 8 bases. In germline, CDR1 is SGHRS, CDR2 YFSETQ. V lost 5 bases to trimming and J lost 3 bases; unmatched junction nucleotides: 7. The CDR3 contains 14 residues. The CDR3 protein is CASRLRDRYYEQYF. CDR3 sequence (DNA): TGCGCCAGCAGGCTCCGGGACAGGTACTACGAGCAGTACTTC.

This clonotype has a handful of counts. The chain links TRBV7-2 to TRBJ2-4; D perhaps matches TRBD1 (5 bases). CDR3 length: 13 amino acids. Looked up from germline, CDR1 is SGHTA and CDR2 is FQGNSA. Between the trimmed V and J ends, which lost 3 bases and 9 bases, there was a span of 12 bases. In DNA, the CDR3 is TGTGCCAGCAGCTTTGGGGCCTTGGGCATTCAGTACTTC. Translated: CASSFGALGIQYF.

Only a few counts were recorded for this clonotype. CDR3 sequence (DNA): TGTGCCAGCAGTCGCCGAAAGTTGGGGACAGCCTACGAGCAGTACTTC. Its translation: CASSRRKLGTAYEQYF. This sequence joins TRBV27 and TRBJ2-7; 7 positions match TRBD1. Germline V CDR1 and CDR2: MNHEY, SMNVEV (reference sequence). V lost 5 bases and J lost 2; bases outside the gene matches: 12. This CDR3 contains 16 residues.

V gene TRBV12-3 or TRBV12-4 combines with J gene TRBJ1-1; 9 positions agree with TRBD1. J gave up 2 bases and V 5 bases, and 9 bases lay outside the gene matches. The CDR3 sequence is 16 residues long. DNA for the CDR3: TGTGCCAGCAGTGATCCGGGACAGGGAGTAAACACTGAAGCTTTCTTT. Translation gives CASSDPGQGVNTEAFF.

This clonotype showed up just once. This sequence joins TRBV27 and TRBJ2-1; TRBD1 matches 7 bases. V gave up 5 bases and J gave up 2 bases; unmatched junction bases: 3. Germline V CDR1 and CDR2: MNHEY, SMNVEV (reference sequence). This CDR3 contains 14 residues. CDR3 sequence: CASSIQGAYNEQFF. In DNA form, the CDR3 reads TGTGCCAGCAGTATCCAGGGGGCCTACAATGAGCAGTTCTTC.

This clonotype has a handful of counts. The chain recombines TRBV20-1 with TRBJ1-5; D is possibly TRBD1 (5 bases). Germline CDR1 DFQATT, CDR2 SNEGSKA (reference sequence). Trimming cost V 8 bases and J 1 base, with 12 bases left between them. This CDR3 contains 13 residues. This CDR3 is CSILGGSNQPQHF. In DNA form, the CDR3 reads TGCAGTATTCTTGGGGGAAGCAATCAGCCCCAGCATTTT.

This clonotype has at least ten counts. The genes are TRBV29-1 and TRBJ2-1; 7 nucleotides agree with TRBD2. CDR1 SQVTM and CDR2 ANQGSEA come from the germline V gene. The CDR3 consists of 11 residues. J gave up 5 bases and V 7 bases, and 2 bases lay outside the gene matches. CDR3 in amino acids: CSAGTNNEQFF. CDR3 nucleotides: TGCAGCGCCGGGACTAACAATGAGCAGTTCTTC.

The chain is built from TRBV6-5 and TRBJ2-7; TRBD1 matches 8 bases. The CDR3 sequence is 16 residues long. J lost 0 bases, V lost 5 bases, and 9 bases had no gene match. Germline V CDR1 and CDR2: MNHEY, SVGAGI. CDR3 in DNA: TGTGCCAGCAGTCCACTCAGGGACAGGATCTCCTACGAGCAGTACTTC. It translates to CASSPLRDRISYEQYF.

This clonotype occurred many times. The chain recombines TRBV7-8 with TRBJ1-1, with 7 bases matching TRBD1. V gave up 5 bases and J gave up 10 bases; unmatched junction bases: 13. Per germline, CDR1 SGHVS and CDR2 FQNEAQ. The CDR3 has 14 amino acids. The CDR3 sequence: CASSTRQEGAGAFF. The CDR3 DNA reads as TGTGCCAGCAGCACGCGCCAGGAGGGGGCCGGAGCTTTCTTT.

This clonotype was detected many times. V and J are TRBV12-3 or TRBV12-4 and TRBJ2-1; TRBD1 matches at 7 bases. V was clipped by 6 bases and J by 0 bases; unmatched bases: 8. The CDR3 spans 16 residues. The CDR3 region is CASRIQGSYSYNEQFF. CDR3 DNA: TGTGCCAGCAGGATACAGGGGTCTTACTCCTACAATGAGCAGTTCTTC.

Remarks on this clonotype: A read error is likely, as this CDR3 ends without the conserved phenylalanine or tryptophan. The DNA is omitted, as the CDR3 cannot be located on it reliably, and the CDR3 follows TCRdb's listing. V gene TRBV7-2 combines with J gene TRBJ2-1. The CDR3 adds up to 10 amino acids, both ends counted. The germline gives CDR1 SGHTA, CDR2 FQGNSA. The CDR3 spells CASSLKDRKV.

The rearrangement joins TRBV28 to TRBJ2-1, with a tentative D call TRBD1 (5 bases). The germline V gene encodes CDR1 MDHEN and CDR2 SYDVKM. With 3 bases removed from V and 6 bases from J, the gap between germline ends came to 15 bases. This CDR3 is 15 amino acids long. The CDR3 here is CASSFLVPGPNEQFF. The DNA for the CDR3 is TGTGCCAGCAGTTTTTTGGTCCCAGGGCCCAATGAGCAGTTCTTC.

With respect to this clonotype: At one of its ends the junction is not consistent with the germline gene, which may arise from a read error. V and J are TRBV6-2 or TRBV6-3 and TRBJ2-1, with 9 bases identical to TRBD2. This CDR3 comprises 15 residues. CDR1 MNHEY and CDR2 SVGEGT come from the germline V gene. CDR3 bases: TGTGCCAGCAAAGTCAGGCGGGAGGGCCAGTCTGAGCGGTTCTTC. The encoded protein is CASKVRREGQSERFF.

Many counts were recorded for this clonotype. CDR3 sequence reads: CASRPRQGTGEQFF. The CDR3 nucleotides read TGTGCCAGCAGACCGCGACAGGGTACGGGGGAGCAGTTCTTC. This chain links TRBV7-2 with TRBJ2-1; 7 bases match TRBD1. Trimming at V came to 6 bases and at J to 10 bases, leaving 12 bases not matched to a gene. CDR3 size: 14 residues. Per the germline V gene, CDR1 is SGHTA and CDR2 is FQGNSA.

This clonotype was detected a few times. This rearrangement joins TRBV7-2 to TRBJ1-2; no firm D call. V gave up 3 bases and J gave up 5 bases, with 13 bases separating them. The CDR3 consists of 14 residues. CDR1 is SGHTA and CDR2 is FQGNSA in the germline V gene. The CDR3: CASSLGLYTYGYTF. Written as DNA, the CDR3 is TGTGCCAGCAGCTTGGGCCTTTACACTTATGGCTACACCTTC.

In this sample, this clonotype turned up a few times. This sequence joins TRBV7-9 and TRBJ2-2, with D tentatively TRBD1 (6 bases). From germline, CDR1 is SEHNR and CDR2 FQNEAQ (reference sequence). The CDR3 is 17 residues long. V lost 5 bases to trimming and J lost 7 bases, with 23 bases between them. The CDR3, as DNA: TGTGCCAGCAGCCATTCCGCGACAGGCCCTGCAGACGGGGAGCTGTTTTTT. Translated, it gives CASSHSATGPADGELFF.

This clonotype was recorded many times. The CDR3 nucleotides are TGTGCCAGCAGCAGGACAGGGGGCTACGAGCAGTACTTC. Protein sequence: CASSRTGGYEQYF. V and J are TRBV7-2 and TRBJ2-7; TRBD1 matches at 10 bases. This CDR3 spans 13 amino acids. V gave up 5 bases and J gave up 3 bases; unmatched junction bases: 1. CDR1 is SGHTA and CDR2 is FQGNSA in the germline V gene.

The chain recombines TRBV29-1 with TRBJ2-6; perhaps TRBD1 as D (6 bases). The CDR3 has 18 residues. Germline CDR1 is SQVTM and CDR2 is ANQGSEA. Trimming took off 0 bases at V and 2 bases at J, with 17 bases between the two ends. The CDR3 is CSVEDIPNRDPGANVLTF. CDR3 DNA: TGCAGCGTTGAAGATATCCCTAACAGGGACCCTGGGGCCAACGTCCTGACTTTC.

The rearrangement uses TRBV4-2 and TRBJ2-2; 9 bases are a match to TRBD2. Germline V CDR1 and CDR2: LGHNA, YNFKEQ. This CDR3 contains 17 residues. The V gene end was trimmed by 2 bases and the J gene end by 1 base; junction bases not matched to a gene: 5. The CDR3 bases are TGTGCCAGCAGCCAATATACTAGCGGGCAGAACACCGGGGAGCTGTTTTTT. Residues: CASSQYTSGQNTGELFF.

This clonotype was observed a few times. This chain uses TRBV10-3 with TRBJ1-5, with D unclear. This CDR3 spans 15 amino acids. Germline loops: CDR1 ENHRY, CDR2 SYGVKD. Trimming removed 1 base at V and 4 bases at J, with 11 bases between. CDR3 bases: TGTGCCATCAGTGAGTTTGACGGGGAAAATCAGCCCCAGCATTTT. Protein: CAISEFDGENQPQHF.

The chain combines TRBV20-1 with TRBJ2-3, with 12 bases aligning to TRBD2. CDR3 size: 15 residues. After removal of 5 bases from V and 4 bases from J, the junction contained 7 bases not matched to a gene. Per the germline V gene, CDR1 is DFQATT and CDR2 is SNEGSKA (reference sequence). CDR3 coding DNA: TGCAGTGCTGCTCCTAGCGGGAGGGAAGCAGATACGCAGTATTTT. The encoded protein is CSAAPSGREADTQYF.

V and J are TRBV7-3 and TRBJ2-1; 9 nucleotides match TRBD2. Germline values: CDR1 SGHTA, CDR2 FQGTGA. This CDR3 is 15 amino acids long. Germline trimming cut 5 bases from V and 10 bases from J; bases unmatched to any gene: 12. CDR3 residues: CASSPRVAGEPEQFF. The CDR3 nucleotides read TGTGCCAGCAGCCCCCGGGTAGCGGGGGAGCCGGAGCAGTTCTTC. Full variable domain (outside the CDR3, taken from reference TRBV7-3 and TRBJ2-1): GAGVSQTPSNKVTEKGKYVELRCDPISGHTALYWYRQSLGQGPEFLIYFQGTGAADDSGLPNDRFFAVRPEGSVSTLKIQRTERGDSAVYLCASSPRVAGEPEQFFGPGTRLTVL.

DNA for the CDR3: TGCAGCGTTCTAGGGACAGGGAGCTCCTACGAGCAGTACTTC. Its translation is CSVLGTGSSYEQYF. The V and J genes are TRBV29-1 and TRBJ2-7; TRBD1 agrees at 9 bases. Germline loops: CDR1 SQVTM, CDR2 ANQGSEA. V shed 5 bases, J shed 0 bases, and the junction held 5 bases outside the gene matches. The CDR3 is 14 amino acids.

The chain uses TRBV7-9 and TRBJ1-3; tentative D call: TRBD1 (6 bases). CDR1 is SEHNR, CDR2 FQNEAQ, per germline (reference sequence). This CDR3 comprises 14 residues. Trimming took 10 bases from V and 4 from J, leaving 17 bases between them. In nucleotides, the CDR3 is TGTGCCACCCGGCGGGGGGGCGACGGAAACACCATATATTTT. It specifies CATRRGGDGNTIYF.